This T cell receptor beta chain was recovered during a study of blood T cell repertoires in COVID-19 (dated by TCRdb to 2018 to 2020). About the full investigation: Collaborator samples came from the United States, Italy and Spain and covered acute and convalescent phases of COVID-19. The prospective study material was composed of cDNA or gDNA derived from T cells, B-cell-depleted T cells, or PBMCs. Deeply sampled blood TCRbeta repertoires from subjects exposed to, actively infected with, or recovered from COVID-19 were included in the dataset. The repertoires were released in a freely available public database meant as a resource for research on the immune response to SARS-CoV-2. The samples were drawn from two sources: the first 160 participants of the ongoing ImmuneRACE study, and 1,254 subjects contributed by 6 global collaborators. The sample metadata nearly always contained a de-identified subject ID, COVID-19 status, age in years and sex. HLA class I and class II types, where available, came from metadata supplied by the sample provider rather than from assay-based typing.

Collaborating institutions collected whole blood in K2EDTA tubes following their own protocols. For TCRbeta analysis, collaborator samples were shipped as frozen whole blood, as isolated PBMCs, or as DNA extracted from either sample type. The CDR3 runs 14 residues from the cysteine to the phenylalanine. Kept here is only the CDR3 DNA, which spans 42 bases and is read in frame from base 1. From the germline V gene, CDR1 is ENHRY and CDR2 is SYGVKD. The V and J ends are trimmed by 6 bases and 5 bases, leaving 13 bases between them. Points on this clone: Its target antigen remains unknown. No base-level quality is on record; no much larger clone is a single base apart.

Overall results and qualifications from the work: Clinical and demographic metadata were provided uncurated, with the amount varying by source and participant.

The immunoSEQ Assay, a bias-controlled multiplex PCR, was used to amplify TCRbeta CDR3 regions from genomic DNA. From the authors' description of their analysis: Nucleated cell counts per sample were estimated from amplification of reference gene primers within the assay. To quantify the absolute abundance of each unique TCRbeta CDR3 rearrangement, sequence reads were collapsed and filtered. For each sample, productive Simpson clonality was calculated as the square root of Simpson's diversity index over productive rearrangements. TCRdb's version of the immuneACCESS table is confined to in-frame rearrangements and falls short of the full clone set. An unresolved V gene accounts for under half of the shortfall where checked; the remainder is of unknown origin. That table furnishes V, J and clone size, whereas the DNA furnished D and trimming. This sample comprises 150,000 to 200,000 clones, over 70% of them detected only once. 15% to 20% of the sample lies in the top ten.

Sample: peripheral blood. This sequence uses TRBV10-3 and TRBJ2-2; TRBD1 is perhaps the D gene, given 5 matching bases. The clonotype originates from a man aged 55 to 70 with active or convalescent COVID-19. The CDR3 here reads CAIRDNRETGELFF. The base sequence is TGTGCCATCAGGGACAACAGAGAAACCGGGGAGCTGTTTTTT.